This T cell receptor (beta chain) was captured in a study of early T cells in non-severe SARS-CoV-2 infection (TCRdb year 2021). Study-wide context: TCR sequencing used bulk RNA from unsorted whole blood, so alpha and beta chains could not be paired. What the research found in general, with its limitations: Matching against VDJdb was skewed toward anti-spike CD8 responses, likely underestimated virus-specific expansions, and missed private and CD4 specificities.

A case-control design nested within a healthcare worker cohort in London, UK, was used, with weekly nasopharyngeal swab PCR tests and blood sampling performed. Healthcare workers were enrolled in the week of the UK lockdown, from 23 to 31 March 2020, and were followed every week for up to 16 weeks. Libraries were constructed by 5' RACE. The data were produced on a NextSeq 500. To correct for sequencing error and PCR bias, the TCR library protocol tagged individual cDNA molecules with unique molecular identifiers. TCR alpha and beta chains were both sequenced, and the abundances of alpha and beta sequences in each sample were closely correlated with each other. The original methods were these. Decombinator V4 was used to annotate the V gene, J gene and CDR3 of the TCR sequences. TCRs were defined as expanded if a significant change between any two time points was detected under a Poisson model with p below 0.0001. TCR abundances were normalised to the total number of TCRs sequenced in each sample and reported as counts per million. MAIT TCRs were defined by TRAV1-2 paired with TRAJ12, TRAJ20 or TRAJ33, and iNKT TCRs by TRAV10 paired with TRAJ18. VDJdb, accessed 1 November 2021, was searched for CMV, EBV and SARS-CoV-2 annotated TCRs, excluding TCRs annotated for multiple antigens. TCRdb reanalyzed the raw reads on its own, using fastp at Q25 for trimming and MiXCR for clone calling, and kept in-frame beta chains. CDR3 protein sequences are deduplicated, and each keeps its most common genes and DNA. TCRdb, not the original authors, processed these V and J calls. The sample yields roughly 110,000 distinct CDR3 sequences; around 10% were counted once. 7.6% of the sample goes to the ten largest clones.

Its CDR3 holds 16 amino acids, cysteine through phenylalanine. Kept here is only the CDR3 DNA, which spans 48 bases and is read in frame from base 1. Trimming costs V 10 bases and J 0 bases, and their ends lie 20 bases apart. Via the germline V gene, CDR1 is MGHDK and CDR2 SYGVNS. This clonotype was counted ten times or more. Its antigen specificity is not known. No base-level quality is on record; no much larger clone is a single base apart. The TCR was taken from an adult who was a healthcare worker with PCR-confirmed SARS-CoV-2 infection or an uninfected control (not recorded which). The chain employs TRBV25-1 and TRBJ2-3; D gene: possibly TRBD2, on 6 matching bases. Sequenced: whole blood. The CDR3 region has the sequence CAIFPLSGRSTDTQYF. The DNA sequence follows: TGTGCCATCTTCCCCCTTAGCGGCCGGAGCACAGATACGCAGTATTTT.